The rows below give T cell receptor beta chains drawn from one sample of a study of Tregs in tolerant kidney transplant recipients. The method was immunoSEQ multiplex PCR; TCRdb's version includes in-frame clones alone and lacks a portion of them. Of some 66,000 clones listed, roughly 89% were seen once; the top ten hold approximately 11%. Sequencing used CD8+ T cells from blood, obtained before the transplant. Receptors originate from a human donor who received a combined kidney and bone marrow transplant. Each CDR3 is given with its conserved first and last residue. The D gene is left open where the match is weak. The size entry is marked missing in some rows and otherwise reads once, few, many or a size class.

>TRBV28|few|14|.|TRBJ1-3
CASSSRVSGNTIYF
TGTGCCAGCAGTTCCAGGGTCTCTGGAAACACCATATATTTT
>TRBV14|.|15|TRBD1|TRBJ2-5
CASSQAGGFRETQYF
TGTGCCAGCAGCCAAGCAGGGGGCTTCAGGGAGACCCAGTACTTC
>TRBV19|.|17|TRBD1|TRBJ2-1
CASSTDRGLKLDNEQFF
TGTGCCAGTAGTACGGACAGGGGGCTGAAATTGGACAATGAGCAGTTCTTC
>TRBV7-2|.|17|TRBD1|TRBJ2-1
CASSLDPGQVIYNEQFF
TGTGCCAGCAGCTTAGATCCGGGACAGGTTATATACAATGAGCAGTTCTTC
>TRBV4-3|.|16|.|TRBJ2-7
CASSQFAQGVGYEQYF
TGCGCCAGCAGCCAGTTTGCACAGGGTGTTGGATACGAGCAGTACTTC
>TRBV30|once|12|.|TRBJ1-2
CAWTLRGSGYTF
TGTGCCTGGACCCTCCGGGGGAGCGGCTACACCTTC
>TRBV19|.|15|.|TRBJ1-1
CASSLGRGHNTEAFF
TGTGCCAGTAGTCTTGGCAGGGGTCATAACACTGAAGCTTTCTTT
>TRBV4-1|.|16|TRBD1|TRBJ1-1
CASSAGQHYGATEAFF
TGCGCCAGCAGCGCGGGACAGCACTATGGGGCCACTGAAGCTTTCTTT
>TRBV7-2|.|15|.|TRBJ1-5
CASSLGGKSNQPQHF
TGTGCCAGCAGCTTGGGGGGGAAAAGCAATCAGCCCCAGCATTTT
>TRBV6-5|.|14|.|TRBJ2-3
CASSYYLEGDTQYF
TGTGCCAGCAGTTACTACCTGGAGGGAGATACGCAGTATTTT
>TRBV19|.|13|.|TRBJ1-1
CASSPREEAEAFF
TGTGCCAGTAGTCCGCGGGAGGAGGCTGAAGCTTTCTTT
>TRBV15|.|14|TRBD1|TRBJ2-7
CATSRRQGPYEQYF
TGTGCCACCAGCCGGAGACAGGGTCCGTACGAGCAGTACTTC
>TRBV7-9|.|13|.|TRBJ2-7
CASSVTESYEQYF
TGTGCCAGCAGCGTTACAGAGTCCTACGAGCAGTACTTC
>TRBV5-1|once|16|TRBD2|TRBJ2-1
CASSLGTSGFYNEQFF
TGCGCCAGCAGCTTGGGGACTAGCGGGTTCTACAATGAGCAGTTCTTC
>TRBV9|.|16|TRBD1|TRBJ1-2
CASSANHRGFQGGYTF
TGTGCCAGCAGCGCAAACCACAGGGGTTTTCAGGGGGGCTACACCTTC
>TRBV7-9|.|14|TRBD1|TRBJ2-5
CASSKDRNQETQYF
TGTGCCAGCAGTAAGGACAGGAACCAAGAGACCCAGTACTTC
>TRBV6-5|.|11|.|TRBJ2-7
CASSMGSEQYF
TGTGCCAGCAGTATGGGGAGCGAGCAGTACTTC
>TRBV7-9|once|14|.|TRBJ1-2
CASSLVGGGNGYTF
TGTGCCAGCAGCTTAGTAGGGGGTGGCAATGGCTACACCTTC
>TRBV7-2|.|17|TRBD1|TRBJ2-4
CASSLTGQGLAKNIQYF
TGTGCCAGCAGCTTAACGGGACAGGGCTTAGCCAAAAACATTCAGTACTTC
>TRBV6-6|.|15|.|TRBJ2-7
CATLVPRGRSYEQYF
TGTGCCACCCTCGTCCCCAGGGGACGCTCCTACGAGCAGTACTTC
>TRBV9|.|14|TRBD2|TRBJ2-1
CASSVDSGGASSLF
TGTGCCAGCAGCGTAGATAGCGGGGGGGCCTCTTCCCTCTTC
>TRBV28|once|16|TRBD2|TRBJ2-5
CASSSTSGGDQETQYF
TGTGCCAGCAGTTCCACTAGCGGGGGGGACCAAGAGACCCAGTACTTC
>TRBV6-5|.|11|.|TRBJ1-1
CATSQGTEAFF
TGTGCCACCTCCCAGGGCACTGAAGCTTTCTTT
>TRBV7-6|.|14|TRBD1|TRBJ1-2
CASSLGDSNYGYTF
TGTGCCAGCAGCTTAGGGGACAGTAACTATGGCTACACCTTC
>TRBV19|.|17|TRBD1|TRBJ2-7
CASSIGSGQGSSYEQYF
TGTGCCAGTAGTATAGGGTCGGGACAGGGGAGTTCCTACGAGCAGTACTTC
>TRBV4-2|.|14|.|TRBJ2-7
CASSPGTATYEQYF
TGTGCCAGCAGCCCAGGGACTGCCACCTACGAGCAGTACTTC
>TRBV30|.|12|.|TRBJ1-2
CAWSPREDGYTF
TGTGCCTGGAGCCCCCGAGAGGATGGCTACACCTTC
>TRBV7-9|.|16|TRBD1|TRBJ2-7
CASSLAVGDRGYEQYF
TGTGCCAGCAGCTTAGCGGTAGGGGACAGGGGTTACGAGCAGTACTTC
>TRBV7-9|few|18|.|TRBJ1-3
CASSLPRDTPSSGNTIYF
TGTGCCAGCAGCTTACCCCGAGACACACCTTCCTCTGGAAACACCATATATTTT
>TRBV5-1|.|17|TRBD2|TRBJ2-1
CASSLSSGRIVNNEQFF
TGCGCCAGCAGCTTGTCTAGCGGGAGGATCGTGAATAATGAGCAGTTCTTC
>TRBV9|.|16|TRBD1|TRBJ2-1
CASSSPRDRVTNEQFF
TGTGCCAGCAGCTCCCCCCGGGACAGGGTTACTAATGAGCAGTTCTTC
>TRBV5-1|.|15|TRBD1|TRBJ2-1
CASSFDRVPYNEQFF
TGCGCCAGCAGCTTCGACAGGGTCCCCTACAATGAGCAGTTCTTC
>TRBV2|once|17|TRBD2|TRBJ2-1
CASSETTSGLRPNEQFF
TGTGCCAGCAGTGAAACGACTAGCGGGTTGAGACCCAATGAGCAGTTCTTC
>TRBV5-4|.|16|TRBD1|TRBJ1-6
CASSLERTGFNSPLHF
TGTGCCAGCAGCTTGGAAAGGACAGGGTTCAATTCACCCCTCCACTTT
>TRBV6-1|.|18|TRBD2|TRBJ2-7
CASSEAGLAGGLISEQYF
TGTGCCAGCAGTGAAGCGGGACTAGCGGGAGGGCTTATCTCCGAGCAGTACTTC
>TRBV27|.|16|.|TRBJ2-7
CASSPSRGEATYEQYF
TGTGCCAGCAGTCCCTCTCGCGGGGAGGCTACCTACGAGCAGTACTTC
>TRBV27|.|14|.|TRBJ2-7
CASSFADKRFEQYF
TGTGCCAGCAGTTTCGCTGACAAACGGTTCGAGCAGTACTTC
>TRBV9|.|15|.|TRBJ2-2
CASSVGGGATGELFF
TGTGCCAGCAGCGTAGGAGGTGGGGCGACCGGGGAGCTGTTTTTT
>TRBV4-2|.|11|TRBD2|TRBJ2-2
CASTGGGELFF
TGTGCCAGCACGGGGGGCGGGGAGCTGTTTTTT
>TRBV5-6|.|11|.|TRBJ2-3
CASSHTDTQYF
TGTGCCAGCAGCCACACAGATACGCAGTATTTT
>TRBV19|few|12|.|TRBJ1-5
CASSPGVQPQHF
TGTGCCAGTAGTCCCGGGGTCCAGCCCCAGCATTTT
>TRBV19|.|15|TRBD1|TRBJ2-7
CASSASGTGGYEQYF
TGTGCCAGTAGTGCATCCGGGACAGGGGGCTACGAGCAGTACTTC
>TRBV27|.|16|.|TRBJ2-1
CASSPRGERVYNEQFF
TGTGCCAGCAGCCCCAGGGGGGAGCGGGTTTACAATGAGCAGTTCTTC
>TRBV10-2|.|15|TRBD2|TRBJ2-1
CASSSGTSAISEQFF
TGCGCCAGCAGTTCCGGGACTAGTGCAATTAGTGAGCAGTTCTTC